One and the same sample provided the 18 T cell receptor beta chains below, sequenced in a study of blood T cell repertoires in COVID-19. TCRdb's table, derived via immunoSEQ multiplex PCR, lists solely in-frame clones and lacks some. The repertoire has a few hundred thousand clones, approximately 81% of them found once; the top ten carry about 11%. The source material was peripheral blood. The origin of the receptors is a woman older than 75 with COVID-19, enrolled during active disease.

To note about this clone: Distinct nucleotide sequences in the sample also encode this CDR3. This chain links TRBV19 with TRBJ2-3, with D perhaps matching TRBD1 (5 bases). There are 14 residues in the CDR3. V dropped 1 base and J dropped 5 bases, with 10 bases sitting between them. Germline values: CDR1 LNHDA, CDR2 SQIVND (reference sequence). The DNA of the CDR3 is TGTGCCAGTAGTATAGGTAGGGGTGGAGATACGCAGTATTTT. Protein: CASSIGRGGDTQYF. The whole variable domain, remainder taken from reference TRBV19 and TRBJ2-3, is DGGITQSPKYLFRKEGQNVTLSCEQNLNHDAMYWYRQDPGQGLRLIYYSQIVNDFQKGDIAEGYSVSREKKESFPLTVTSAQKNPTAFYLCASSIGRGGDTQYFGPGTRLTVL.

V is TRBV24-1 and J is TRBJ2-5; the match to TRBD1 covers 10 bases. The germline gives CDR1 KGHDR, CDR2 SFDVKD. The CDR3 totals 15 residues. The junction had 8 bases not matched to a gene; V was cut back by 9 bases and J by 2 bases. CDR3 nucleotide sequence: TGTGCCACCGGGACAGGGGATCGGAAACAAGAGACCCAGTACTTC. Its translation is CATGTGDRKQETQYF.

The chain couples TRBV10-3 to TRBJ1-5; 11 positions match TRBD1. The CDR3 consists of 15 residues. With V trimmed by 10 bases and J by 6 bases, 11 bases remained unmatched. Germline assignment: CDR1 ENHRY and CDR2 SYGVKD. DNA for the CDR3: TGTGCCACAAAATCGGGGACAGGGGGAAGTCAGCCCCAGCATTTT. This codes for CATKSGTGGSQPQHF.

This chain joins TRBV28 and TRBJ2-1, with 8 bases aligning to TRBD2. This CDR3 is built from 15 residues. Trimming removed 5 bases from V and 3 bases from J; junction bases left unmatched: 6. CDR1 and CDR2 (germline): MDHEN, SYDVKM. CDR3 bases: TGTGCCAGCAGTCGTACTAGCGGACACTACAATGAGCAGTTCTTC. This sequence encodes CASSRTSGHYNEQFF.

V usage is TRBV6-5 and J usage is TRBJ2-2, with TRBD1 matching over 8 bases. This CDR3 contains 15 residues. Germline V gene data show CDR1 as MNHEY and CDR2 as SVGAGI. V lost 7 bases and J lost 1; bases outside the gene matches: 5. Here the CDR3 DNA reads TGTGCCAGCAACCCGGGACAGGTGAACACCGGGGAGCTGTTTTTT. Protein product: CASNPGQVNTGELFF.

The count of this clone is one. The gene calls are TRBV10-3 and TRBJ2-7; a possible D gene is TRBD2 (6 bases). V shed 2 bases and J shed 0 bases, with 11 bases lying between them. The CDR3 spans 15 residues. Germline V lookup: CDR1 ENHRY, CDR2 SYGVKD. The CDR3 sequence is CAISESSGSSYEQYF. CDR3 DNA: TGTGCCATCAGTGAGAGTAGCGGAAGCTCCTACGAGCAGTACTTC.

The genes are TRBV4-1 and TRBJ1-2, with D possibly being TRBD1 (5 bases). CDR3 size: 15 residues. CDR1 is MGHRA, CDR2 YSYEKL, per germline. The V and J ends lost 1 base and 1 base respectively, with 10 bases between them. This CDR3 is CASSQGIGDNYGYTF. The CDR3 bases are TGCGCCAGCAGCCAAGGTATAGGGGATAACTATGGCTACACCTTC.

The rearrangement uses TRBV5-1 and TRBJ1-5, with 7 bases identical to TRBD1. This CDR3 region has 17 residues. J gave up 5 bases and V 4 bases, and 15 bases lay outside the gene matches. Germline CDR1 is SGHRS and CDR2 is YFSETQ. The CDR3 DNA sequence: TGCGCCAGCAGCCCACAGGGGAGAAGGGTCAAAGATCAGCCCCAGCATTTT. This codes for CASSPQGRRVKDQPQHF.

The chain recombines TRBV3-1 (or the pseudogene TRBV3-2) with TRBJ1-2, with a tentative D call TRBD1 (6 bases). Germline V gives CDR1 LGHDT, CDR2 YNNKEL (reference sequence). This CDR3 region has 13 residues. Trimming took 6 bases from V and 0 from J, leaving 8 bases between them. The CDR3 is CASRGGSNYGYTF. CDR3 DNA: TGTGCCAGCAGAGGGGGATCTAACTATGGCTACACCTTC.

CDR3 in amino acids: CASSSPLLAGGYNEQFF. CDR3 bases: TGTGCCAGCAGTAGTCCCCTACTAGCGGGGGGGTACAATGAGCAGTTCTTC. The chain joins TRBV27 to TRBJ2-1, with 13 bases aligning to TRBD2. The ends lost 5 bases at V and 4 bases at J; junction bases unmatched: 8. There are 17 residues in the CDR3. Per the germline V gene, CDR1 is MNHEY and CDR2 is SMNVEV (reference sequence).

Worth noting for this clone: An end of the junction differs from the germline gene, which may be a read error. This chain joins TRBV30 and TRBJ1-2; D perhaps matches TRBD1 (6 bases). The V gene's germline CDR1 is GTSNPN and CDR2 SVGIG (reference sequence). The CDR3 runs 14 residues. The CDR3 nucleotides read TGTGCCCGGAGATCACAGGGCGATAACTATGGCTACACCTTC. It encodes CARRSQGDNYGYTF.

This clone was picked up one time. The chain is built from TRBV2 and TRBJ2-7; 8 bases line up with TRBD1. The ends lost 6 bases at V and 7 bases at J; junction bases unmatched: 5. CDR1 is SNHLY and CDR2 is FYNNEI in the germline V gene. The CDR3 length is 12 residues. The CDR3 spells CASRLTGDEQYF. CDR3 sequence (DNA): TGTGCCAGCAGATTGACAGGGGATGAGCAGTACTTC.

This sequence joins TRBV7-2 and TRBJ2-5; TRBD1 matches at 8 bases. The ends lost 1 base at V and 4 bases at J; junction bases unmatched: 5. Germline V lookup: CDR1 SGHTA, CDR2 FQGNSA. This CDR3 comprises 15 residues. CDR3 amino acids: CASSLVSGGRETQYF. The CDR3, as DNA: TGTGCCAGCAGCTTAGTCTCAGGGGGCAGAGAGACCCAGTACTTC.

This clone was seen more than once but under ten times. Written as DNA, the CDR3 is TGCGCCAGCAGCCAAGATTCCAGGGGGGTGATTGGCTACACCTTC. Its translation is CASSQDSRGVIGYTF. This sequence joins TRBV4-3 and TRBJ1-2; 7 nucleotides agree with TRBD1. V gave up 0 bases and J gave up 7 bases; unmatched junction bases: 8. Germline CDR1 reads LGHNA; CDR2 reads YSLEER. The CDR3 extends over 15 amino acids.

This clone was recorded only once. The rearrangement joins TRBV27 to TRBJ2-7; 9 bases are a match to TRBD1. The CDR3 is 14 residues long. J was trimmed by 6 bases and V by 1 base; bases with no gene match: 4. Germline CDR1 reads MNHEY; CDR2 reads SMNVEV (reference sequence). CDR3 bases: TGTGCCAGCAGTTTATTGCGGACAGGGGCCGAGCAGTACTTC. Translation: CASSLLRTGAEQYF.

The chain is built from TRBV28 and TRBJ2-5, with 12 bases matching TRBD2. The CDR3 sequence is 15 residues long. Germline V lookup: CDR1 MDHEN, CDR2 SYDVKM. Trimming removed 6 bases from V and 3 bases from J; junction bases left unmatched: 5. The CDR3 sequence is CASRPSGGAEETQYF. As DNA, the CDR3 is TGTGCCAGCAGACCTAGCGGGGGGGCGGAAGAGACCCAGTACTTC. Combining the CDR3 with reference TRBV28 and TRBJ2-5 gives the whole variable domain DVKVTQSSRYLVKRTGEKVFLECVQDMDHENMFWYRQDPGLGLRLIYFSYDVKMKEKGDIPEGYSVSREKKERFSLILESASTNQTSMYLCASRPSGGAEETQYFGPGTRLLVL.

The chain uses TRBV27 and TRBJ2-7, with a possible D match to TRBD1 (5 bases). Germline V lookup: CDR1 MNHEY, CDR2 SMNVEV (reference sequence). V was shortened by 11 bases and J by 3 bases, with 17 bases between the two germline ends. The CDR3 consists of 13 residues. This CDR3 is CAGEGAQIYEQYF. The CDR3, as DNA: TGTGCCGGGGAAGGGGCGCAAATCTACGAGCAGTACTTC.

The chain combines TRBV5-1 with TRBJ2-3; 7 nucleotides match TRBD2. V lost 4 bases to trimming and J lost 0 bases; unmatched junction nucleotides: 5. There are 15 residues in the CDR3. From germline, CDR1 is SGHRS and CDR2 YFSETQ. CDR3 protein: CASSASSGSTDTQYF. Written as DNA, the CDR3 is TGCGCCAGCAGCGCATCTAGCGGAAGCACAGATACGCAGTATTTT.